This T cell receptor beta chain was observed in a study of vaccination and CD4 T cells after COVID-19. Only a few counts were recorded for this clonotype. Antigen specificity is unknown. The Oncomine TCR Beta short-read assay was applied to DNA of cultured CD4+ T cells. MiXCR was run by TCRdb on the PCR reads, yielding one entry per CDR3 protein. The sample has approximately 20,000 distinct CDR3 sequences, less than 50% seen once; the top ten hold less than 5.5%. CDR1 and CDR2 (germline): MNHNS, SASEGT. The CDR3 loop spans 11 amino acids. Deletions cut 6 bases from V and 2 bases from J, with 4 bases between. Treatment specified: approximately 9-day PBMC culture with coronavirus spike peptide pools or control peptides (ViraFEST assay).

The starting material was CD4+ T cells from blood, cultured in vitro, obtained before SARS-CoV-2 vaccination. The chain couples TRBV6-1 to TRBJ1-1; no reliable D call. This TCR derives from a human donor who had recovered from COVID-19. CDR3 loop: CASSPNTEAFF. CDR3 nucleotide sequence: TGTGCCAGCAGCCCTAACACTGAAGCTTTCTTT.